Shown below are 27 T cell receptor beta chains from a single sample sequenced in a study of blood T cell repertoires in COVID-19. The table came from immunoSEQ multiplex PCR; TCRdb's copy has only in-frame clones and leaves some out. The data contain some 65,000 clones, approximately 83% of them singletons. Source material: peripheral blood. The receptors originated from a man older than 75 with acute or convalescent COVID-19.

The chain recombines TRBV5-1 with TRBJ1-3, with TRBD1 identical over 8 bases. The CDR3 spans 16 residues. V was clipped by 4 bases and J by 3 bases; unmatched bases: 9. In germline, CDR1 is SGHRS, CDR2 YFSETQ. As DNA, the CDR3 is TGCGCCAGCAGCCCCGGACAGGGTTCGGGTGGAAACACCATATATTTT. This gives the protein CASSPGQGSGGNTIYF.

This clone was seen a handful of times. V is TRBV6-5 and J is TRBJ1-5; TRBD1 matches at 7 bases. Germline V lookup: CDR1 MNHEY, CDR2 SVGAGI. This CDR3 has 14 residues. Trimming took 6 bases from V and 7 from J; bases not matched to a gene: 9. The CDR3 nucleotides are TGTGCCAGCAGGAAACAGGGGAATGGACAGCCCCAGCATTTT. This translates into CASRKQGNGQPQHF.

The chain carries TRBV3-1 (or the pseudogene TRBV3-2) and TRBJ2-5; D is perhaps TRBD2 (6 bases). The germline V gene has CDR1 LGHDT and CDR2 YNNKEL (reference sequence). The CDR3 spans 15 residues. Trimming left V 1 base short and J 2 bases short, with 11 bases between. CDR3 DNA sequence: TGTGCCAGCAGCCAAGGGCGGGGCTTTCAAGAGACCCAGTACTTC. It encodes CASSQGRGFQETQYF.

Remarks on this clone: Other DNA sequences in this specimen translate into the identical CDR3. The V and J genes are TRBV3-1 (or the pseudogene TRBV3-2) and TRBJ1-1; 11 bases are shared with TRBD1. This CDR3 spans 15 amino acids. Germline CDR1 reads LGHDT; CDR2 reads YNNKEL (reference sequence). V trimming: 0 bases; J trimming: 4 bases; junction bases outside the gene matches: 1. CDR3 in amino acids: CASSQEGTGGTEAFF. DNA of the CDR3: TGTGCCAGCAGCCAAGAAGGGACAGGGGGCACTGAAGCTTTCTTT.

The chain employs TRBV11-2 and TRBJ2-7, with D perhaps matching TRBD1 (5 bases). V was shortened by 3 bases and J by 4 bases, with 16 bases between the two germline ends. Germline CDR1 reads SGHAT; CDR2 reads FQNNGV. The CDR3 is 15 residues long. DNA of the CDR3: TGTGCCAGCAGCTTCTTAGGGCAGGGATCATACGAGCAGTACTTC. As protein: CASSFLGQGSYEQYF.

The chain links TRBV9 to TRBJ2-1; 8 bases match TRBD2. Germline V gives CDR1 SGDLS, CDR2 YYNGEE. The trim removed 1 base at V and 0 bases at J, leaving 3 bases unmatched. The CDR3 is 16 amino acids. DNA of the CDR3: TGTGCCAGCAGCGTATCCAGCGGGAGCTCCTACAATGAGCAGTTCTTC. Residues: CASSVSSGSSYNEQFF.

This chain uses TRBV11-3 with TRBJ1-1; D is ambiguous. This CDR3 contains 13 residues. Trimming stripped 5 bases from V and 3 bases from J, with 10 bases between. CDR1 is SGHNT, CDR2 YENEEA, per germline. CDR3 sequence: CASSRLYHTEAFF. In DNA, the CDR3 is TGTGCCAGCAGCCGCCTATATCACACTGAAGCTTTCTTT. Together with reference TRBV11-3 and TRBJ1-1, the CDR3 gives the full variable domain: EAGVVQSPRYKIIEKKQPVAFWCNPISGHNTLYWYLQNLGQGPELLIRYENEEAVDDSQLPKDRFSAERLKGVDSTLKIQPAELGDSAVYLCASSRLYHTEAFFGQGTRLTVV.

The J gene is TRBJ2-7, the V gene TRBV19; 9 nucleotides agree with TRBD2. This CDR3 is 14 amino acids long. With V trimmed by 6 bases and J by 2 bases, 5 bases remained unmatched. CDR1 and CDR2 (germline): LNHDA, SQIVND (reference sequence). CDR3 residues: CASRGAGGPYEQYF. CDR3 coding DNA: TGTGCCAGTAGGGGGGCGGGAGGGCCCTACGAGCAGTACTTC.

This chain links TRBV16 with TRBJ2-2; 7 nucleotides match TRBD1. V lost 1 base, J lost 5 bases, and 1 base stayed unmatched. The CDR3 runs to 14 residues. Germline assignment: CDR1 KGHSY and CDR2 FQNENV. The CDR3 spells CASSQLQGTGELFF. In nucleotides, the CDR3 is TGTGCCAGCAGCCAATTACAGGGGACCGGGGAGCTGTTTTTT.

The chain employs TRBV3-1 (or the pseudogene TRBV3-2) and TRBJ1-1; no definite D call. Germline V gene data show CDR1 as LGHDT and CDR2 as YNNKEL (reference sequence). This CDR3 has 13 amino acids. With 7 bases removed from V and 1 base from J, the gap between germline ends came to 10 bases. The CDR3 loop is CASTRHTNTEAFF. The CDR3 DNA reads TGTGCCAGCACCCGACACACGAACACTGAAGCTTTCTTT.

J is TRBJ2-2 and V is TRBV6-6; 9 bases match TRBD2. The CDR3 loop spans 16 amino acids. V lost 2 bases to trimming and J lost 4 bases; unmatched junction nucleotides: 5. Germline CDR1 MNHNY, CDR2 SVGAGI (reference sequence). Written as DNA, the CDR3 is TGTGCCAGCAGTTACAAGCGGGAGGCCGCCACCGGGGAGCTGTTTTTT. Translation gives CASSYKREAATGELFF.

In this sample, this clone turned up a few times. The chain is built from TRBV14 and TRBJ2-5; 9 bases match TRBD2. The CDR3 covers 14 residues. V was pared by 5 bases and J by 4 bases, with 5 bases of the junction left unmatched. Germline V gives CDR1 SGHDN, CDR2 FVKESK. The CDR3 DNA is TGTGCCAGCAGCGCGGGAGGGCTTCGAGAGACCCAGTACTTC. This sequence encodes CASSAGGLRETQYF. Full variable domain (rest looked up from reference TRBV14 and TRBJ2-5): EAGVTQFPSHSVIEKGQTVTLRCDPISGHDNLYWYRRVMGKEIKFLLHFVKESKQDESGMPNNRFLAERTGGTYSTLKVQPAELEDSGVYFCASSAGGLRETQYFGPGTRLLVL.

This clone was detected a few times. This chain links TRBV9 with TRBJ1-4; TRBD1 aligns across 7 bases. The CDR3 spans 15 residues. Germline V gene sequence: CDR1 SGDLS, CDR2 YYNGEE. Trimming cost V 0 bases and J 6 bases; bases outside gene matches: 5. CDR3: CASSVAQGRDEKLFF. For the CDR3, the DNA is TGTGCCAGCAGCGTAGCACAGGGGCGGGATGAAAAACTGTTTTTT.

The V call is TRBV11-2, the J call TRBJ2-5, with 11 bases that match TRBD1. The CDR3 spans 17 residues. Germline V gene sequence: CDR1 SGHAT, CDR2 FQNNGV. With V trimmed by 2 bases and J by 3 bases, 8 bases remained unmatched. In DNA, the CDR3 is TGTGCCAGCAGCTTATCCCTCGGGACAGGGGGTAAAGAGACCCAGTACTTC. This encodes CASSLSLGTGGKETQYF.

This clone was seen a handful of times. The V call is TRBV6-5, the J call TRBJ1-2; 8 bases fit TRBD1. CDR3 length: 15 residues. Germline CDR1 is MNHEY and CDR2 is SVGAGI. V lost 2 bases and J lost 8; bases outside the gene matches: 10. The CDR3 sequence is CASSYDGRGRFGYTF. CDR3 DNA: TGTGCCAGCAGTTACGATGGCAGGGGGCGTTTCGGCTACACCTTC.

J is TRBJ1-5 and V is TRBV5-5; no reliable D call. Germline loops: CDR1 SGHKS, CDR2 YYEKEE (reference sequence). Trimming cost V 4 bases and J 0 bases, with 14 bases left between them. This CDR3 is built from 16 residues. This chain's CDR3 is CASSLEAVYSNQPQHF. The DNA for the CDR3 is TGTGCCAGCAGCCTAGAGGCAGTTTATAGCAATCAGCCCCAGCATTTT.

The V gene is TRBV27, the J gene TRBJ2-5; 11 bases map to TRBD2. Germline V gene lookup returns CDR1 MNHEY and CDR2 SMNVEV (reference sequence). The CDR3 runs to 16 residues. V lost 4 bases and J lost 4; bases outside the gene matches: 8. The CDR3 region has the DNA TGTGCCAGCAGTTCTCATAGCGGGAGGGCCGCAGAGACCCAGTACTTC. It codes for CASSSHSGRAAETQYF.

This chain links TRBV2 with TRBJ1-2; D is perhaps TRBD1 (5 bases). Per the germline V gene, CDR1 is SNHLY and CDR2 is FYNNEI. This CDR3 contains 16 residues. Trimming left V 4 bases short and J 6 bases short, with 21 bases between. CDR3 sequence: CASSAGLDPSPHGYTF. Written as DNA, the CDR3 is TGTGCCAGCAGTGCAGGGTTGGATCCTTCACCCCATGGCTACACCTTC.

Comments on this clone: At the DNA level, this CDR3 is encoded by other sequences in the same sample as well. The gene calls are TRBV7-9 and TRBJ1-1; TRBD1 agrees at 10 bases. Germline values: CDR1 SEHNR, CDR2 FQNEAQ (reference sequence). This CDR3 contains 14 residues. V lost 4 bases, J lost 5 bases, and 4 bases stayed unmatched. This CDR3 reads CASSSDRGLTEAFF. CDR3 DNA sequence: TGTGCCAGCAGCTCCGACAGGGGGCTTACTGAAGCTTTCTTT.

The rearrangement joins TRBV13 to TRBJ2-2, with 12 nucleotides matching TRBD2. Germline values: CDR1 PRHDT, CDR2 FYEKMQ (reference sequence). V gave up 0 bases and J gave up 4 bases; unmatched junction bases: 9. The CDR3 length is 19 residues. Here the CDR3 DNA reads TGTGCCAGCAGCTTAGGCCTTGGACTAGCGGGATCAGGCACCGGGGAGCTGTTTTTT. Residues: CASSLGLGLAGSGTGELFF.

The J gene is TRBJ2-7, the V gene TRBV5-1; D gene uncertain. The germline CDR1 and CDR2 sequences are SGHRS and YFSETQ. Trimming removed 4 bases from V and 1 base from J, with 9 bases in between. The CDR3 sequence is 13 residues long. CDR3: CASSLLASYEQYF. CDR3 nucleotides: TGCGCCAGCAGCCTCCTGGCATCCTACGAGCAGTACTTC.

This chain links TRBV5-4 with TRBJ1-2; 9 bases align to TRBD1. With V trimmed by 0 bases and J by 3 bases, 0 bases remained unmatched. This CDR3 spans 14 amino acids. Germline V gene lookup returns CDR1 SGHNT and CDR2 YYREEE (reference sequence). Written as DNA, the CDR3 is TGTGCCAGCAGCTTGGGGACAGGGGACTATGGCTACACCTTC. Encoded protein: CASSLGTGDYGYTF.

The chain joins TRBV7-8 to TRBJ2-7; 11 bases fit TRBD2. This CDR3 has 14 amino acids. CDR1 SGHVS and CDR2 FQNEAQ come from the germline V gene. The J segment lost 6 bases and the V segment lost 0 bases, leaving 1 base of the junction unmatched. As DNA, the CDR3 is TGTGCCAGCAGCTTAGCTCTAGCGGGAGGCGAGCAGTACTTC. Translating it yields CASSLALAGGEQYF.

The sample holds one count of this clone. This chain connects TRBV4-1 to TRBJ1-4, with D uncertain. Germline lookup yields CDR1 MGHRA and CDR2 YSYEKL. The CDR3 extends over 16 amino acids. V was clipped by 1 base and J by 6 bases, with 15 bases between them. This chain's CDR3 is CASSQVGRKSHEKLFF. DNA for the CDR3: TGCGCCAGCAGCCAAGTAGGGAGGAAATCGCATGAAAAACTGTTTTTT.

The chain links TRBV7-9 to TRBJ1-1; TRBD1 aligns across 9 bases. The V and J ends lost 5 bases and 2 bases, in that order; junction bases with no gene match: 18. This CDR3 comprises 19 residues. The germline V gene has CDR1 SEHNR and CDR2 FQNEAQ (reference sequence). The CDR3 loop is CASSPRLMGLTGGNTEAFF. CDR3 DNA: TGTGCCAGCAGCCCGCGACTTATGGGGTTGACAGGGGGTAACACTGAAGCTTTCTTT.

This chain links TRBV7-2 with TRBJ1-1; no clear D gene. Trimming took off 1 base at V and 1 base at J, with 4 bases between the two ends. The germline V gene has CDR1 SGHTA and CDR2 FQGNSA. The CDR3 has 13 residues. CDR3 bases: TGTGCCAGCAGCTTAGGGGCGAACACTGAAGCTTTCTTT. As protein: CASSLGANTEAFF.

The genes are TRBV25-1 and TRBJ1-2; 7 bases are a match to TRBD1. The CDR3 spans 13 residues. The V gene's germline CDR1 is MGHDK and CDR2 SYGVNS. The V gene end was trimmed by 4 bases and the J gene end by 5 bases; junction bases not matched to a gene: 4. Here the CDR3 reads CASSGTGFYGYTF. The CDR3 nucleotides are TGTGCCAGCAGTGGGACAGGCTTTTATGGCTACACCTTC.